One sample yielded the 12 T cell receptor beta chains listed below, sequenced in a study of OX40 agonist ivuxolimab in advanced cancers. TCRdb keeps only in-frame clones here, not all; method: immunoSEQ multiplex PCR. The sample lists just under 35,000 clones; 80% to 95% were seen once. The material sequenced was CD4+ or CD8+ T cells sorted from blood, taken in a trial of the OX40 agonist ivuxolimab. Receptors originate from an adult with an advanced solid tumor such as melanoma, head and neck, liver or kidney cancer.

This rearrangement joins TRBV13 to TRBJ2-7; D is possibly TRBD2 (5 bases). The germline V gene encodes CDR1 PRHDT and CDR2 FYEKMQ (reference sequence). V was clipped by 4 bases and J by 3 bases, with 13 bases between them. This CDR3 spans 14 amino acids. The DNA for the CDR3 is TGTGCCAGCAGCTCAGGACTTGTAGACTACGAGCAGTACTTC. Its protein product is CASSSGLVDYEQYF.

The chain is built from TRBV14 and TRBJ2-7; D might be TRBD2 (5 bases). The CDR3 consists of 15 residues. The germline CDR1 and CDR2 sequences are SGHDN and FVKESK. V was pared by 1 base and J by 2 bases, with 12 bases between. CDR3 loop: CASSQAGFRAYEQYF. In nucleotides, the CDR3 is TGTGCCAGCAGCCAAGCGGGGTTCCGGGCCTACGAGCAGTACTTC.

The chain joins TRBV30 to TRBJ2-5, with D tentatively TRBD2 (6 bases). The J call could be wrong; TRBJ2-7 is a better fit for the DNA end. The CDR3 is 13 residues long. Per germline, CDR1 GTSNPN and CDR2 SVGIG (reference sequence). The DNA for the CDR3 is TGTGCCTGGAGCGAAACTAGCCCGAACGAGCAGTACTTC. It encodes CAWSETSPNEQYF.

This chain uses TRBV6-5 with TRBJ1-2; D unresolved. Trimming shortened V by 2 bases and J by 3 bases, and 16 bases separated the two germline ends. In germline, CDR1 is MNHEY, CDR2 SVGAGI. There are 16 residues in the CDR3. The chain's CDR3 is CASSYERRAGDYGYTF. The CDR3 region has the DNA TGTGCCAGCAGTTACGAGAGGAGGGCGGGAGACTATGGCTACACCTTC.

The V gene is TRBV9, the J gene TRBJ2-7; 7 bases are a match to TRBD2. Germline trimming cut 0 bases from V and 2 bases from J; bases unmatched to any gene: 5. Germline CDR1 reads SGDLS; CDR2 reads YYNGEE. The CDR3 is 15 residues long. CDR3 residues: CASSVEASGPYEQYF. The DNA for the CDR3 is TGTGCCAGCAGCGTAGAGGCTAGCGGCCCCTACGAGCAGTACTTC.

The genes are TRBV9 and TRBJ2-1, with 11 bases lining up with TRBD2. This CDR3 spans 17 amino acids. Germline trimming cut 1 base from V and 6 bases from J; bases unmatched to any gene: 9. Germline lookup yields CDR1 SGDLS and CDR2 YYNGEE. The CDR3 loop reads CASSVNPLAGVLNEQFF. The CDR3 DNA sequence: TGTGCCAGCAGCGTAAATCCACTAGCGGGAGTACTCAATGAGCAGTTCTTC.

The CDR3: CASSFSAEQYF. CDR3 nucleotide sequence: TGTGCCAGCAGCTTTAGCGCAGAGCAGTACTTC. This chain uses TRBV7-2 with TRBJ2-7, with D possibly TRBD2 on 5 matching bases. Germline V gives CDR1 SGHTA, CDR2 FQGNSA. The CDR3 spans 11 residues. V was trimmed by 3 bases and J by 7 bases, leaving 7 bases between them.

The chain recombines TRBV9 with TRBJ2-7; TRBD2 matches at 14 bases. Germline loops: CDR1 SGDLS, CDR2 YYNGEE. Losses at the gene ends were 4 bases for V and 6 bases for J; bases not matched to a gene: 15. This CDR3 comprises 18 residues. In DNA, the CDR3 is TGTGCCAGCAGCCTAGGGACTAGCGGGAGAGCTAGAACTAGCGAGCAGTACTTC. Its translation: CASSLGTSGRARTSEQYF.

This CDR3 reads CASGLCLAFTDTQYF. The CDR3 nucleotides read TGTGCTAGTGGTTTGTGCCTAGCGTTCACAGATACGCAGTATTTT. The chain employs TRBV12-5 and TRBJ2-3; D is possibly TRBD2 (6 bases). V shed 2 bases and J shed 2 bases, with 11 bases lying between them. CDR3 size: 15 residues. Per the germline V gene, CDR1 is LGHNT and CDR2 is FRNRAP.

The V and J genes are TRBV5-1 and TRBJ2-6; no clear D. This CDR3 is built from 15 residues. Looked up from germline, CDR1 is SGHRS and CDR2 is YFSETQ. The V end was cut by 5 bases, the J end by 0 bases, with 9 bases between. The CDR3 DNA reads TGCGCCAGCAGGGAATTGCCCTCTGGGGCCAACGTCCTGACTTTC. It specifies CASRELPSGANVLTF.

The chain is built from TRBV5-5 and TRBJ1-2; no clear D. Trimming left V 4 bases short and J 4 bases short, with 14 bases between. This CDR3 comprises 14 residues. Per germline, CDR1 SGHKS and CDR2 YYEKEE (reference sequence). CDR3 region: CASSTVNSGYGYTF. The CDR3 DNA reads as TGTGCCAGCAGCACCGTCAATTCGGGCTATGGCTACACCTTC.

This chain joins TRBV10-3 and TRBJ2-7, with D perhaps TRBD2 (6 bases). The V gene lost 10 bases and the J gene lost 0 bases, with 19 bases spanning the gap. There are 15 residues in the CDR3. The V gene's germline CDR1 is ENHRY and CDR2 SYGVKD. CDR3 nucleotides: TGTGCCACCACGGGAGAGGGTCGAAGCTCCTACGAGCAGTACTTC. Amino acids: CATTGEGRSSYEQYF.